The rows below give T cell receptor beta chains drawn from one sample of a study of radiation and T cells in renal cell carcinoma. Sequencing used immunoSEQ multiplex PCR; TCRdb keeps in-frame clones, though not all of them. The sample records around 180,000 clones, roughly nine tenths being singletons. Sequenced here: blood, sampled from a patient whose treatment included radiotherapy and nephrectomy. These receptors were taken from a woman aged 45 to 65 with renal cell carcinoma. The CDR3 runs from the conserved cysteine through the conserved F or W. The order of the fields is J gene, V gene, clone size, D gene, CDR3 protein, CDR3 DNA. The D gene is left open where the match is weak. Only some rows state a clone size, as once, few, many or a class for expanded clones.

>TRBJ2-1|TRBV5-1|.|.
CASSLGQSTYNEQFF
TGCGCCAGCAGCTTGGGACAGTCTACCTACAATGAGCAGTTCTTC
>TRBJ2-1|TRBV2|.|.
CASSQSKVSIEQFF
TGTGCCAGCAGTCAATCAAAAGTCTCGATAGAGCAGTTCTTC
>TRBJ2-7|TRBV6-6|.|.
CASRTGTAYEQYF
TGTGCCAGCAGAACCGGGACCGCCTACGAGCAGTACTTC
>TRBJ1-3|TRBV19|.|.
CASSIDPGPGNTIYF
TGTGCCAGTAGTATAGATCCAGGGCCTGGAAACACCATATATTTT
>TRBJ2-3|TRBV4-1|once|.
CASSQDSAPDTQYF
TGCGCCAGCAGCCAAGATAGCGCCCCAGATACGCAGTATTTT
>TRBJ1-2|TRBV30|.|.
CAWTPSSYGYTF
TGTGCCTGGACTCCCTCTAGCTATGGCTACACCTTC
>TRBJ1-1|TRBV29-1|.|.
CSVERGLGTEAFF
TGCAGCGTTGAGAGGGGTTTGGGCACTGAAGCTTTCTTT
>TRBJ1-1|TRBV18|.|.
CASSPGLTVEAFF
TGTGCCAGCTCACCAGGTTTAACAGTTGAAGCTTTCTTT
>TRBJ2-2|TRBV6-5|once|TRBD1
CASSQGQGRPGELFF
TGTGCCAGCAGTCAAGGACAGGGAAGACCCGGGGAGCTGTTTTTT
>TRBJ2-1|TRBV4-1|.|.
CASSPKEGSGNEQFF
TGCGCCAGCAGCCCTAAAGAAGGGAGTGGAAATGAGCAGTTCTTC
>TRBJ1-2|TRBV11-2|.|.
CASSLHNGGYTF
TGTGCCAGCAGCCTTCATAATGGCGGCTACACCTTC
>TRBJ2-7|TRBV4-1|.|TRBD1
CASSQTQDRDYEQYF
TGCGCCAGCAGCCAAACTCAGGACAGGGACTACGAGCAGTACTTC
>TRBJ2-2|TRBV2|.|TRBD1
CARRTGVATGELFF
TGTGCCAGAAGGACAGGGGTAGCGACCGGGGAGCTGTTTTTT
>TRBJ2-2|TRBV21-1|once|.
CASTVDRECTGELFF
TGTGCCAGCACCGTTGACAGGGAATGCACCGGGGAGCTGTTTTTT
>TRBJ1-1|TRBV18|.|TRBD1
CASSPERTGGLNTEAFF
TGTGCCAGCTCACCAGAGAGGACAGGGGGATTGAACACTGAAGCTTTCTTT
>TRBJ2-7|TRBV18|.|TRBD1
CASSPGTGVYEQYF
TGTGCCAGCTCACCTGGGACAGGGGTCTACGAGCAGTACTTC
>TRBJ2-7|TRBV19|.|TRBD1
CASRGTGELYEQYF
TGTGCCAGTAGGGGGACAGGGGAATTGTACGAGCAGTACTTC
>TRBJ1-1|TRBV11-1|.|TRBD1
CASSWGQGENTEAFF
TGTGCCAGCAGCTGGGGACAGGGGGAAAACACTGAAGCTTTCTTT
>TRBJ1-1|TRBV4-3|.|TRBD1
CASSHDRGREAFF
TGCGCCAGCAGCCATGACAGGGGGCGAGAAGCTTTCTTT
>TRBJ2-5|TRBV29-1|.|TRBD2
CSSEAGGSPETQYF
TGCAGCTCGGAAGCGGGGGGCTCCCCAGAGACCCAGTACTTC
>TRBJ1-3|TRBV30|.|.
CAWSVGGSGVGNTIYF
TGTGCCTGGAGTGTAGGCGGTTCAGGTGTTGGAAACACCATATATTTT
>TRBJ1-2|TRBV7-9|.|.
CASSSNDRIPNYGYTF
TGTGCCAGCAGCTCCAACGACAGGATCCCTAACTATGGCTACACCTTC
>TRBJ2-5|TRBV7-6|.|TRBD2
CASSSLGLAGGIGDRVTQYF
TGTGCCAGCAGCTCTCTCGGACTAGCGGGGGGAATAGGAGATCGGGTGACCCAGTACTTC
>TRBJ2-5|TRBV5-6|.|TRBD1
CASSLPGQGMISETQYF
TGTGCCAGCAGCTTGCCTGGACAGGGGATGATTTCAGAGACCCAGTACTTC
>TRBJ2-2|TRBV6-6|.|TRBD2
CASSYTGGPNTGELFF
TGTGCCAGCAGTTATACGGGGGGGCCTAACACCGGGGAGCTGTTTTTT
>TRBJ1-2|TRBV28|.|TRBD1
CASRRDRGVYGYTF
TGTGCCAGCAGGAGAGACAGGGGAGTATACGGCTACACCTTC
>TRBJ2-2|TRBV4-2|.|TRBD1
CASSQGAGTGRFTGELFF
TGTGCCAGCAGCCAAGGGGCCGGGACAGGGAGGTTCACCGGGGAGCTGTTTTTT
>TRBJ1-1|TRBV18|.|TRBD1
CASSFGQGPEAFF
TGTGCCAGCTCATTCGGACAGGGGCCTGAAGCTTTCTTT
>TRBJ2-1|TRBV19|many|TRBD1
CASSIGLGQINEQFF
TGTGCCAGTAGTATAGGACTGGGACAGATCAATGAGCAGTTCTTC
>TRBJ1-2|TRBV7-9|.|.
CASSSDPYGYTF
TGTGCCAGCAGCAGTGACCCGTATGGCTACACCTTC
>TRBJ2-7|TRBV6-5|.|.
CASVPGHPSYEQYF
TGTGCCAGCGTCCCGGGACACCCTTCCTACGAGCAGTACTTC
>TRBJ1-2|TRBV5-6|.|TRBD1
CASRTDRGRPNYGYTF
TGTGCCAGCAGAACTGACAGGGGGCGACCTAACTATGGCTACACCTTC
>TRBJ2-7|TRBV6-1|.|.
CASSEPNSYEQYF
TGTGCCAGCAGTGAACCGAACAGCTACGAGCAGTACTTC
>TRBJ2-5|TRBV19|.|.
CASSIDWGDETQYF
TGTGCCAGTAGTATCGACTGGGGGGACGAGACCCAGTACTTC
>TRBJ1-2|TRBV28|.|.
CASSSDRTDNDNYGYTF
TGTGCCAGCAGCAGTGACAGAACCGATAATGACAACTATGGCTACACCTTC
>TRBJ1-2|TRBV6-4|.|.
CASSESGVGNGYTF
TGTGCCAGCAGTGAATCAGGAGTTGGAAACGGCTACACCTTC
>TRBJ1-4|TRBV19|.|.
CASSTPGRNEKLFF
TGTGCCAGTAGTACCCCAGGGAGAAATGAAAAACTGTTTTTT
>TRBJ2-3|TRBV6-1|.|.
CASSESADTQYF
TGTGCCAGCAGTGAAAGTGCAGATACGCAGTATTTT
>TRBJ2-1|TRBV7-9|.|.
CASRSQGRSSSYNEQFF
TGTGCCAGCAGGTCCCAGGGTCGGTCAAGCTCCTACAATGAGCAGTTCTTC
>TRBJ2-3|TRBV2|once|TRBD1
CASSSGQGTTDTQYF
TGTGCCAGCAGTTCGGGACAGGGGACCACAGATACGCAGTATTTT
>TRBJ1-1|TRBV6-1|once|.
CASSEAGANTEAFF
TGTGCCAGCAGTGAAGCGGGGGCGAACACTGAAGCTTTCTTT
>TRBJ1-6|TRBV5-6|once|.
CASSWGTPGDYNSPLHF
TGTGCCAGCAGCTGGGGAACCCCAGGGGACTATAATTCACCCCTCCACTTT
>TRBJ2-5|TRBV7-7|.|.
CASSLGAEGGETQYF
TGTGCTAGCAGCTTGGGGGCGGAGGGCGGAGAGACCCAGTACTTC
>TRBJ1-1|TRBV6-1|.|.
CASRPVSVNTEAFF
TGTGCCAGCAGACCGGTCTCGGTAAACACTGAAGCTTTCTTT
>TRBJ2-1|TRBV2|.|.
CASSGGGLDEQFF
TGTGCCAGCAGTGGCGGGGGCTTGGATGAGCAGTTCTTC
>TRBJ2-1|TRBV5-5|.|.
CASSRGESEQFF
TGTGCCAGCAGCCGGGGAGAGAGTGAGCAGTTCTTC
>TRBJ1-1|TRBV7-9|.|.
CASSLAAGYNTEAFF
TGTGCCAGCAGCTTAGCTGCGGGTTATAACACTGAAGCTTTCTTT
>TRBJ2-3|TRBV5-1|.|.
CASSFPGQGNTDTQYF
TGCGCCAGCAGCTTCCCGGGCCAGGGAAACACAGATACGCAGTATTTT
>TRBJ1-1|TRBV19|.|TRBD1
CASRDRGLTSNTEAFF
TGTGCCAGTAGGGACAGGGGACTAACCTCGAACACTGAAGCTTTCTTT
>TRBJ1-3|TRBV4-3|.|.
CASSQSGGTGNTIYF
TGCGCCAGCAGTCAATCGGGGGGAACTGGAAACACCATATATTTT